This T cell receptor beta chain comes out of a study of neurological immune-mediated disorders. Whole-study findings and limits: Patients with HTLV-1-associated myelopathy had the highest level of TCR clonal expansion, whereas patients with multiple sclerosis had the lowest level, falling beneath the level found in healthy controls.

V lost 1 base to trimming and J lost 5 bases; unmatched junction nucleotides: 8. In germline, CDR1 is SEHNR, CDR2 FQNEAQ (reference sequence). The CDR3 totals 16 residues. This clonotype was picked up many times. Its target is not known. The cDNA was generated through 5'RACE incorporating 10-nucleotide random UMIs. TCRdb reprocessed the 5' RACE reads with MiXCR, giving one entry per CDR3 protein. The repertoire holds approximately 74,000 distinct CDR3 sequences, with 9.4% as singletons. Healthy controls consisted of blood bank volunteers in Maryland, USA. The unsorted libraries were prepared from 2 million PBMCs (stored at -80 C).

The chain uses TRBV7-9 and TRBJ2-5, with TRBD1 matching over 9 bases. Sequencing used PBMCs. The receptor's source is a man over 45 in good health. The CDR3 protein is CASSLVGTGSIETQYF. The CDR3 nucleotides read TGTGCCAGCAGCTTAGTTGGGACAGGGTCTATCGAGACCCAGTACTTC.